This T cell receptor (beta chain) was obtained from a study of T cell responses to AZD1222 COVID-19 vaccine. Study observations and caveats: Receipt of two AZD1222 doses was followed by a rise in Spike-specific TCR breadth and depth. Females made up more of the donors, who were largely white British, and clonal diversity may have come out too low.

Remarks on this clone: As yet, its antigen is unknown.

Germline loops: CDR1 SGHTA, CDR2 FQGTGA. The CDR3 is made up of 17 amino acids. The trim removed 5 bases at V and 2 bases at J, leaving 12 bases unmatched. Assay used: immunoSEQ multiplex PCR; TCRdb lists only in-frame clones, some missing. The sample holds approximately 76,000 clones, more than 70% seen once. Sequenced here: peripheral blood, sampled on day 0 of AZD1222 vaccination. The TCR was taken from an adult in good health. The rearrangement links TRBV7-3 to TRBJ2-1; 7 bases fit TRBD2. The CDR3 DNA reads TGTGCCAGCAGCCCCAGAGGCGGGGGTGGTACCTACAATGAGCAGTTCTTC. Translating gives CASSPRGGGGTYNEQFF.